This T cell receptor (beta chain) was sequenced in a study of T-cell reconstitution after alpha-beta-depleted transplantation in children listed by TCRdb under 2016. Study-wide context: T-cell immune reconstitution after TCRalphabeta/CD19-depleted allogeneic hematopoietic cell transplantation in children was quantitatively tracked in the study by means of TCR repertoire profiling.

This clonotype came up a few times. Which antigen it targets is not known. No much larger clone exists at a distance of one base, and base qualities are not known. The investigation overall reported the following: The apparently early recovery of alphabetaT-cell counts about two months after transplant reportedly depended on only several hundred rapidly expanded clones that came from non-depleted graft cells. The frequencies of hyperexpanded clones fell over the following months, and after one year, T-cell counts and TCRbeta diversity were mostly attributed to newly produced T cells. In some patients, the high TCRbeta diversity seen at day 60 was put down to recipient T cells and intrathymic progenitors that had survived conditioning.

Library construction relied on PCR. The instrument was an Illumina HiSeq 2500. Molecular barcoding was employed in the preparation of TCR libraries, with unique molecular identifiers being used to normalize TCRbeta repertoire quantification. In TCRdb, the public reads were trimmed at Q25 with fastp and aligned with MiXCR, with productive beta chains retained. CDR3 protein sequences are deduplicated, and each keeps its most common genes and DNA. For this sample there are about 420,000 distinct CDR3 sequences; roughly 15% appear just once. The top ten clonotypes cover approximately 28% of the sample. The CDR3 has 14 amino acids, counting the end cysteine and phenylalanine. Only CDR3 DNA remains: 42 bases, in frame from the first base. CDR1 is given as SGHDN and CDR2 as FVKESK, both from the germline V gene. Trimming leaves V shorter by 2 bases and J shorter by 9 bases, with the junction holding 2 bases beyond the gene matches.

The treatment or condition tag for this specimen amounts to: allogeneic hematopoietic cell transplantation with graft depleted of TCRalphabeta T cells and CD19 B cells. The children who served as transplant recipients had been given grafts of TCRalphabeta/CD19-depleted allogeneic hematopoietic cells. This sample comprised PBMCs, mostly from graft donor cells, obtained 360 days after TCRalphabeta/CD19-depleted stem cell transplant. Recombination joined TRBV14 with TRBJ2-5; 14 middle bases align to TRBD2. This receptor was taken from a boy less than two years old who had a stem cell transplant for Wiskott-Aldrich syndrome, so the T cells may come from the graft donor. The nucleotide sequence is TGTGCCAGCAGCCAACGACTAGCGGGAGGGCCCCAGTACTTC. It encodes CASSQRLAGGPQYF.